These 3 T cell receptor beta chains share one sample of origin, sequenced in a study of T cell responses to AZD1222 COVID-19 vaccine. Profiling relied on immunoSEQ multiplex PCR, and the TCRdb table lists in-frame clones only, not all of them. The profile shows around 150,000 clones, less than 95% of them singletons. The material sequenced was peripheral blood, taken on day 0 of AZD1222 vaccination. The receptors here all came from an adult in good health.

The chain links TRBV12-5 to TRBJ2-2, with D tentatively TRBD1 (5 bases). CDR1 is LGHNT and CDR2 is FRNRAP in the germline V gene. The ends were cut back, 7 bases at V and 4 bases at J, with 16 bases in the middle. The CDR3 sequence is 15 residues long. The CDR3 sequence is CASANSRAATGELFF. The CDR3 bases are TGTGCTAGTGCGAACTCCAGGGCGGCCACCGGGGAGCTGTTTTTT. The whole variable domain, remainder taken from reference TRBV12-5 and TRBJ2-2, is DARVTQTPRHKVTEMGQEVTMRCQPILGHNTVFWYRQTMMQGLELLAYFRNRAPLDDSGMPKDRFSAEMPDATLATLKIQPSEPRDSAVYFCASANSRAATGELFFGEGSRLTVL.

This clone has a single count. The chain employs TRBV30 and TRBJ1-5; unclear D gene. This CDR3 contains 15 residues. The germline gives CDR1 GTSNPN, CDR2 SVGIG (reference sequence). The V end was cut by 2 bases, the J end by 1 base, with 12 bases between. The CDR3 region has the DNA TGTGCCTGGAGTACCGGGCGGCGGAGCAATCAGCCCCAGCATTTT. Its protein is CAWSTGRRSNQPQHF.

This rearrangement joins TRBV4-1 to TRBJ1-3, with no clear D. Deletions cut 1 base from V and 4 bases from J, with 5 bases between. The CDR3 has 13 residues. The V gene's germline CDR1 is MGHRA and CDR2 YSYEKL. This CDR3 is CASSQVLGNTIYF. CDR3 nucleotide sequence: TGCGCCAGCAGCCAAGTTTTGGGAAACACCATATATTTT.